This T cell receptor (beta chain) is drawn from a study of shared clonotypes between healthy human individuals. Whole-study results and caveats: The rarefaction results pointed to incomplete sorted-subset sequencing despite large depth.

Clones were read by immunoSEQ multiplex PCR, and TCRdb kept only the in-frame ones, dropping some. The sample holds roughly 2.5 million clones, over 85% seen once. CDR3 length: 11 amino acids. Trimming stripped 6 bases from V and 12 bases from J, with 17 bases between. Germline lookup yields CDR1 DFQATT and CDR2 SNEGSKA (reference sequence). Remarks on this clone: Its antigen is unidentified.

The sample was naive CD4+ T cells sorted from blood. The sample's subset: CD45RA+ positively selected. The sequence was collected from a man between 18 and 35 years old in good health. The chain combines TRBV20-1 with TRBJ1-2; D remains ambiguous. The CDR3 spells CSASRGTSDTF. CDR3 sequence (DNA): TGCAGTGCCTCGAGAGGAACCTCTGACACCTTC.